The clone carrying this T cell receptor (beta chain) came up a few times. The germline V and J ends were trimmed by 5 bases and 2 bases, with 12 bases remaining between them. Germline V gene sequence: CDR1 GTSNPN, CDR2 SVGIG (reference sequence). The CDR3 sequence is 13 residues long. The data stem from a study of regulatory T cells in long-lasting Graves disease. Study-wide context: Treatment with antithyroid drugs for over 5 years, together with positive TSH receptor antibodies, meant persistent Graves' disease.

Indicated time point: persistent/refractory GD, antithyroid drugs over 5 years with positive TRAb. Isolated PBMC RNA provided the starting material for the TCR library. TCR beta libraries were built with iRepertoire HTBI primers and Arm-PCR of CDR3 regions. TCRdb fed the multiplex PCR reads into MiXCR, producing one record per CDR3 protein. The sample has about 470,000 distinct CDR3 sequences; about a fifth are singletons. The specimen was peripheral blood mononuclear cells (PBMCs), collected when the disease was refractory, from a patient treated with antithyroid drugs. The rearrangement links TRBV30 to TRBJ1-2; D not resolved. The clonotype comes from a female donor with Graves disease. CDR3 loop: CAWARTGNYGYTF. The CDR3 coding sequence is TGTGCCTGGGCCCGGACTGGAAACTATGGCTACACCTTC.